This T cell receptor beta chain was documented in a study of control samples from healthy donors and cancer patients. This clone was seen only once. The CDR3 sequence is 14 residues long. CDR1 is MDHEN and CDR2 is SYDVKM in the germline V gene. Trimming removed 1 base from V and 8 bases from J; junction bases left unmatched: 7. Some clones are missing from TCRdb's copy, which holds only in-frame ones; the method was immunoSEQ multiplex PCR. The sample contains about 150,000 clones, approximately 94% of which appear only once. The receptor was isolated from a man younger than 35 in good health. The chain employs TRBV28 and TRBJ2-5; 7 bases are a match to TRBD2. The source material was blood. The CDR3 nucleotides are TGTGCCAGCAGTTTATCCTTTGGGAGGGCTACCCAGTACTTC. Translated: CASSLSFGRATQYF.